Below are 30 T cell receptor beta chains sequenced from a single sample in a study of cytotoxic CD8 clonotypes in ibrutinib-treated CLL. This table comes from immunoSEQ multiplex PCR, and its TCRdb copy is limited to in-frame clones, with some not included. The data contain roughly 300,000 clones, less than 85% of them singletons. The sample was PBMCs, taken at disease progression, from a patient treated with ibrutinib. All receptors come from a human donor with chronic lymphocytic leukemia.

V and J are TRBV28 and TRBJ2-2; D remains unclear. Trimming removed 4 bases at V and 0 bases at J, with 0 bases between. The CDR3 consists of 12 residues. The germline CDR1 and CDR2 sequences are MDHEN and SYDVKM. The CDR3, as DNA: TGTGCCAGCAGTTCGAACACCGGGGAGCTGTTTTTT. Its translation: CASSSNTGELFF.

The DNA for the CDR3 is TGTGCCAGCAGCCCGCGGGGGCGTAATGGCTACACCTTC. Translating gives CASSPRGRNGYTF. The V and J genes are TRBV28 and TRBJ1-2; D might be TRBD1 (6 bases). The germline V gene encodes CDR1 MDHEN and CDR2 SYDVKM. The length of the CDR3 is 13 residues. The V gene lost 6 bases and the J gene lost 6 bases, with 14 bases spanning the gap.

The gene calls are TRBV9 and TRBJ2-7; maybe TRBD2 (6 bases). The V end was cut by 4 bases, the J end by 3 bases, with 17 bases between. Germline assignment: CDR1 SGDLS and CDR2 YYNGEE. CDR3 size: 15 residues. The CDR3 spells CASSPGTGPIYEQYF. CDR3 sequence (DNA): TGTGCCAGCAGCCCGGGGACTGGGCCTATCTACGAGCAGTACTTC.

The chain carries TRBV20-1 and TRBJ1-2, with D tentatively TRBD1 (6 bases). Per germline, CDR1 DFQATT and CDR2 SNEGSKA (reference sequence). V was clipped by 3 bases and J by 8 bases, with 10 bases between them. This CDR3 contains 11 residues. Here the CDR3 reads CSARAGAGYTF. Written as DNA, the CDR3 is TGCAGTGCTAGGGCGGGGGCAGGCTACACCTTC.

This clone showed up just once. The chain joins TRBV5-4 to TRBJ2-7; no clear D gene. Trimming took off 0 bases at V and 6 bases at J, with 10 bases between the two ends. The CDR3 covers 13 residues. The germline V gene has CDR1 SGHNT and CDR2 YYREEE (reference sequence). The CDR3 DNA reads TGTGCCAGCAGCTTGGTGGGGATGGGCGAGCAGTACTTC. It translates to CASSLVGMGEQYF.

The J gene is TRBJ2-1, the V gene TRBV4-1; D is perhaps TRBD1 (5 bases). CDR1 MGHRA and CDR2 YSYEKL come from the germline V gene. The CDR3 length is 17 residues. V was cut by 0 bases and J by 4 bases, with 16 bases left in between. CDR3 protein: CASSQDLRAKGYNEQFF. CDR3 sequence (DNA): TGCGCCAGCAGCCAAGATTTACGGGCGAAGGGGTACAATGAGCAGTTCTTC.

The chain is built from TRBV25-1 and TRBJ2-3; D uncertain. CDR1 MGHDK and CDR2 SYGVNS come from the germline V gene. The length of the CDR3 is 16 residues. V lost 1 base to trimming and J lost 0 bases, with 11 bases between them. The chain's CDR3 is CASSEWLLTSTDTQYF. The CDR3 DNA sequence: TGTGCCAGCAGTGAATGGCTCCTAACTAGCACAGATACGCAGTATTTT.

This clone was counted only a few times. This chain uses TRBV18 with TRBJ2-7; 9 nucleotides match TRBD2. The CDR3 is made up of 15 amino acids. The V and J ends lost 3 bases and 2 bases, in that order; junction bases with no gene match: 5. Germline CDR1 and CDR2: KGHSH and LQKENI. CDR3 protein: CASSPRTSAPYEQYF. As DNA, the CDR3 is TGTGCCAGCTCACCGCGGACTAGCGCTCCCTACGAGCAGTACTTC.

CDR3 sequence: CASAPDPDYGYTF. The CDR3 nucleotides read TGTGCCAGCGCACCGGACCCAGACTATGGCTACACCTTC. The chain combines TRBV6-5 with TRBJ1-2; D ambiguous. V lost 8 bases, J lost 3 bases, and 13 bases lay in between. The CDR3 runs to 13 residues. The germline CDR1 and CDR2 sequences are MNHEY and SVGAGI.

Here the CDR3 DNA reads TGTGCCAGCAGCGAGGGACGTTATCAGCCCCAGCATTTT. It codes for CASSEGRYQPQHF. This rearrangement joins TRBV5-6 to TRBJ1-5; tentatively, D is TRBD1 (5 bases). Germline CDR1 is SGHDT and CDR2 is YYEEEE. The CDR3 runs to 13 residues. Deletions cut 4 bases from V and 5 bases from J, with 10 bases between.

The rearrangement joins TRBV4-1 to TRBJ2-7; maybe TRBD2 (6 bases). The CDR3 is 14 residues long. CDR1 is MGHRA, CDR2 YSYEKL, per germline. V lost 4 bases and J 2 bases, leaving 12 bases between the germline ends. The CDR3 sequence is CASSPSWEAYEQYF. CDR3 nucleotide sequence: TGCGCCAGCAGCCCCTCGTGGGAGGCCTACGAGCAGTACTTC.

This sequence joins TRBV28 and TRBJ1-2; 10 bases are shared with TRBD1. The CDR3 is 15 residues long. The ends lost 3 bases at V and 13 bases at J; junction bases unmatched: 14. The germline gives CDR1 MDHEN, CDR2 SYDVKM. In nucleotides, the CDR3 is TGTGCCAGCAGTTTGTCTCCCACCGGGACAGGGGCCTTCACCTTC. It yields the protein CASSLSPTGTGAFTF.

This clone was detected a few times. The genes are TRBV5-4 and TRBJ2-2, with D perhaps TRBD2 (5 bases). The CDR3 consists of 14 residues. The V gene lost 4 bases and the J gene lost 1 base, with 8 bases spanning the gap. Germline CDR1 SGHNT, CDR2 YYREEE (reference sequence). As DNA, the CDR3 is TGTGCCAGCAGCCCCGGACTGAACACCGGGGAGCTGTTTTTT. Amino acid sequence: CASSPGLNTGELFF.

The rearrangement links TRBV6-5 to TRBJ1-1; D remains unclear. The CDR3 is 13 residues long. Per germline, CDR1 MNHEY and CDR2 SVGAGI. V was trimmed by 0 bases and J by 11 bases, leaving 13 bases between them. CDR3 loop: CASSYSFLGFAFF. CDR3 nucleotides: TGTGCCAGCAGTTACTCTTTTCTGGGGTTTGCTTTCTTT.

V usage is TRBV9 and J usage is TRBJ1-2, with D tentatively TRBD1 (5 bases). Trimming cost V 2 bases and J 0 bases, with 8 bases left between them. Germline CDR1 is SGDLS and CDR2 is YYNGEE. This CDR3 has 14 residues. The CDR3 loop is CASSVSQANYGYTF. The DNA of the CDR3 is TGTGCCAGCAGCGTTTCACAGGCTAACTATGGCTACACCTTC.

The rearrangement links TRBV13 to TRBJ2-1, with no clear D. The CDR3 is made up of 15 amino acids. Germline V gene lookup returns CDR1 PRHDT and CDR2 FYEKMQ (reference sequence). V lost 5 bases to trimming and J lost 3 bases, with 14 bases between them. In nucleotides, the CDR3 is TGTGCCAGCAGCCTCGGGCGGAGTAGCTACAATGAGCAGTTCTTC. Encoded protein: CASSLGRSSYNEQFF.

The V call is TRBV11-2, the J call TRBJ2-5; either TRBD1 or TRBD2 may fit D (7 bases each). This CDR3 is 14 amino acids long. The germline CDR1 and CDR2 sequences are SGHAT and FQNNGV. V lost 2 bases, J lost 5 bases, and 12 bases lay in between. The DNA for the CDR3 is TGTGCCAGCAGCTTATACAGGGGAGGGGAGACCCAGTACTTC. Its translation: CASSLYRGGETQYF.

The V and J genes are TRBV4-1 and TRBJ2-7, with D perhaps assigned TRBD1 or TRBD2 (6 bases each). This CDR3 has 15 residues. Germline values: CDR1 MGHRA, CDR2 YSYEKL. V was cut by 2 bases and J by 12 bases, with 23 bases left in between. The CDR3 DNA reads as TGCGCCAGCAGCCAATTTGCTGTGGGGGGCGGATTTCTGTACTTC. This sequence encodes CASSQFAVGGGFLYF.

The chain uses TRBV27 and TRBJ2-6; the match to TRBD1 covers 9 bases. The germline V gene has CDR1 MNHEY and CDR2 SMNVEV (reference sequence). This CDR3 contains 16 residues. The junction had 5 bases not matched to a gene; V was cut back by 6 bases and J by 2 bases. CDR3 loop: CASSRRTGAGANVLTF. The CDR3, as DNA: TGTGCCAGCAGCCGTAGGACAGGGGCTGGGGCCAACGTCCTGACTTTC.

This clone occurred once. V usage is TRBV2 and J usage is TRBJ1-2, with 7 bases matching TRBD1. The V gene end was trimmed by 3 bases and the J gene end by 8 bases; junction bases not matched to a gene: 6. The germline V gene has CDR1 SNHLY and CDR2 FYNNEI. The length of the CDR3 is 13 residues. The CDR3 reads CASSERQGIGYTF. CDR3 in DNA: TGTGCCAGCAGTGAGCGACAGGGAATCGGCTACACCTTC.

The CDR3 reads CSVRVGTSSYGYTF. CDR3 nucleotide sequence: TGCAGCGTGCGGGTAGGGACTTCGAGCTATGGCTACACCTTC. The chain is built from TRBV29-1 and TRBJ1-2; D is perhaps TRBD1 (5 bases). The CDR3 runs to 14 residues. Germline loops: CDR1 SQVTM, CDR2 ANQGSEA. Trimming cost V 6 bases and J 4 bases, with 18 bases left between them.

The chain recombines TRBV10-3 with TRBJ2-5; unclear D gene. The CDR3 is 13 residues long. Germline CDR1 ENHRY, CDR2 SYGVKD. V was clipped by 0 bases and J by 4 bases, with 6 bases between them. The CDR3 nucleotides read TGTGCCATCAGTGAGTCGTGGAGAGAGACCCAGTACTTC. It is translated as CAISESWRETQYF.

The CDR3 bases are TGTGCCAGCAGCTGGGGGACAGATCAGCCCCAGCATTTT. Translating gives CASSWGTDQPQHF. This chain joins TRBV5-6 and TRBJ1-5; 7 bases fit TRBD1. V gave up 3 bases and J gave up 5 bases; unmatched junction bases: 2. CDR1 is SGHDT and CDR2 is YYEEEE in the germline V gene. This CDR3 contains 13 residues.

The chain recombines TRBV29-1 with TRBJ2-3; 9 positions agree with TRBD1. The CDR3 extends over 13 amino acids. With 6 bases clipped from V and 2 bases from J, the junction kept 3 bases outside the gene matches. Per the germline V gene, CDR1 is SQVTM and CDR2 is ANQGSEA. CDR3 sequence: CSVHRGPTDTQYF. The DNA for the CDR3 is TGCAGCGTCCACAGGGGGCCCACAGATACGCAGTATTTT.

This chain links TRBV5-1 with TRBJ2-5; D call uncertain. This CDR3 is 13 amino acids long. The germline V and J ends were trimmed by 6 bases and 2 bases, with 11 bases remaining between them. From germline, CDR1 is SGHRS and CDR2 YFSETQ. CDR3: CASKAELQETQYF. The CDR3 DNA follows: TGCGCCAGCAAGGCCGAATTACAAGAGACCCAGTACTTC.

The chain carries TRBV5-1 and TRBJ2-7; 8 nucleotides align to TRBD1. This CDR3 is 15 amino acids long. With 1 base clipped from V and 0 bases from J, the junction kept 3 bases outside the gene matches. Germline V gives CDR1 SGHRS, CDR2 YFSETQ. CDR3: CASSLRDRSSYEQYF. The CDR3 DNA is TGCGCCAGCAGCTTGAGGGACAGGAGCTCCTACGAGCAGTACTTC.

V and J are TRBV28 and TRBJ2-7; 8 positions match TRBD2. This CDR3 has 18 residues. J lost 0 bases, V lost 5 bases, and 15 bases had no gene match. CDR1 is MDHEN, CDR2 SYDVKM, per germline. The CDR3 spells CASSPILKLAESSYEQYF. The CDR3 DNA reads as TGTGCCAGCAGTCCCATTTTAAAACTAGCGGAAAGCTCCTACGAGCAGTACTTC.

The V gene is TRBV5-1, the J gene TRBJ2-1; a weak D match, TRBD2 (5 bases). CDR1 and CDR2 from the germline V gene are SGHRS and YFSETQ. CDR3 length equals 16 residues. Trimming took 5 bases from V and 0 from J, leaving 15 bases between them. CDR3 region: CASSPGELSSYNEQFF. CDR3 DNA sequence: TGCGCCAGCAGTCCCGGGGAGCTAAGCTCCTACAATGAGCAGTTCTTC.

The chain has TRBV7-3 and TRBJ2-1, with 8 bases matching TRBD2. This CDR3 comprises 17 residues. The ends lost 6 bases at V and 3 bases at J; junction bases unmatched: 13. CDR1 and CDR2 from the germline V gene are SGHTA and FQGTGA. The CDR3 reads CASSSPLAGGVYNEQFF. The CDR3 DNA reads as TGTGCCAGCAGTTCGCCGTTGGCGGGAGGAGTCTACAATGAGCAGTTCTTC.

This chain uses TRBV18 with TRBJ2-5, with 8 bases identical to TRBD1. CDR3 size: 14 residues. The junction had 2 bases not matched to a gene; V was cut back by 3 bases and J by 2 bases. Germline V lookup: CDR1 KGHSH, CDR2 LQKENI. CDR3 nucleotide sequence: TGTGCCAGCTCACCCACAGGGGGACAAGAGACCCAGTACTTC. The encoded protein is CASSPTGGQETQYF.